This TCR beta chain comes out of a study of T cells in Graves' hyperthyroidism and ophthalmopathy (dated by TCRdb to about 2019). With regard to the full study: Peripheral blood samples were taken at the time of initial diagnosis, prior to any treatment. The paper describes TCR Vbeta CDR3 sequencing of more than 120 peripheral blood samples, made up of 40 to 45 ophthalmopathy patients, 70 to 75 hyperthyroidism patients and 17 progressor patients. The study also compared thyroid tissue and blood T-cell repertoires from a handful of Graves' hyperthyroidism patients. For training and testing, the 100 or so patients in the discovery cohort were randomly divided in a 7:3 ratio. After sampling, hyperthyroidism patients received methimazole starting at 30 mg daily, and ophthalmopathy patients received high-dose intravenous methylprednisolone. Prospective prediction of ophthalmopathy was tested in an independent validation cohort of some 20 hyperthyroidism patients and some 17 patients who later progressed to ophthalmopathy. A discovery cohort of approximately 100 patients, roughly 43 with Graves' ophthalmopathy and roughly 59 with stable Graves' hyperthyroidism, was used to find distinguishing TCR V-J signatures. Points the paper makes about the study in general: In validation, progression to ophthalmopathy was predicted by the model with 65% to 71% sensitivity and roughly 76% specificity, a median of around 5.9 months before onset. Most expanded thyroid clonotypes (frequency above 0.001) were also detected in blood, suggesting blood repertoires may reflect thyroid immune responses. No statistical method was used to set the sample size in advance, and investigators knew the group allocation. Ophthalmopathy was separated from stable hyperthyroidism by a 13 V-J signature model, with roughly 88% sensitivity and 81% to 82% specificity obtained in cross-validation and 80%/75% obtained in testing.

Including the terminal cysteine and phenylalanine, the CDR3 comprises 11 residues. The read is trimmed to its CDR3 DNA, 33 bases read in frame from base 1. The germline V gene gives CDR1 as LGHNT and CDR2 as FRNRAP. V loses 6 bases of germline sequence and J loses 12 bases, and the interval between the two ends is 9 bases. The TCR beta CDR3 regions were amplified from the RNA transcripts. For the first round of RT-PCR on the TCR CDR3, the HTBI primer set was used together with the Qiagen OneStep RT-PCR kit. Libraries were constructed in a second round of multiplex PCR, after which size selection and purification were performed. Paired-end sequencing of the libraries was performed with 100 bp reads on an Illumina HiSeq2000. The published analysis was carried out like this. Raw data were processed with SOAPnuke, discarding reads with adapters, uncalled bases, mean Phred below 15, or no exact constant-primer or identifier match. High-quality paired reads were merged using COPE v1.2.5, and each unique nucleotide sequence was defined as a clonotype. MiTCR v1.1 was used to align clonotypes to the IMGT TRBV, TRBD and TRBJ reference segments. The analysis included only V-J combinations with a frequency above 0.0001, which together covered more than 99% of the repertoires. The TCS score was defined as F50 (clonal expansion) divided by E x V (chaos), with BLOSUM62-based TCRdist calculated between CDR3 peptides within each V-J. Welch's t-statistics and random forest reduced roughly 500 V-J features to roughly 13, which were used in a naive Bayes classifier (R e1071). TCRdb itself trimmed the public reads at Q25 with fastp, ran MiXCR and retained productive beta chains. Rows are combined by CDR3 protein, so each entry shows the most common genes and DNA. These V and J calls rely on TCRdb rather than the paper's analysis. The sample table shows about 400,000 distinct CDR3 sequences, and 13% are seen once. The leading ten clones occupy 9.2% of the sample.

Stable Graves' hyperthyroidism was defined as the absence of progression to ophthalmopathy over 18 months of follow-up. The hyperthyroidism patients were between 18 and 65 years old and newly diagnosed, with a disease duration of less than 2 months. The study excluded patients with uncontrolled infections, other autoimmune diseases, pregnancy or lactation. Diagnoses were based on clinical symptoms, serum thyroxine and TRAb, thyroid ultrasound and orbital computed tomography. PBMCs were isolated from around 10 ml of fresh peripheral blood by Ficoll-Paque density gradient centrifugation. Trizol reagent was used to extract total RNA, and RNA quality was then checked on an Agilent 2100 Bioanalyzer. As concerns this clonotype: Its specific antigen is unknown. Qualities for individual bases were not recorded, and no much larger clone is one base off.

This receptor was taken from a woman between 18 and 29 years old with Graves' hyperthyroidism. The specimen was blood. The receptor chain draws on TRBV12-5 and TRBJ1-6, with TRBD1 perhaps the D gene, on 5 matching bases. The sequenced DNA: TGTGCTAGTGGCCCGCAGGGACCCCTCCACTTT. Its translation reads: CASGPQGPLHF. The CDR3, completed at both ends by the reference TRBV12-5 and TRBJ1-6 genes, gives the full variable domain DARVTQTPRHKVTEMGQEVTMRCQPILGHNTVFWYRQTMMQGLELLAYFRNRAPLDDSGMPKDRFSAEMPDATLATLKIQPSEPRDSAVYFCASGPQGPLHFGNGTRLTVT.